A single sample is the source of the 18 T cell receptor beta chains below, sequenced in a study of T-cell reconstitution after alpha-beta-depleted transplantation in children. Library preparation (for TCRbeta) was performed with unique molecular identifiers. One entry per CDR3 protein results from TCRdb running MiXCR on the PCR reads. The sample comprises about 610,000 distinct CDR3 sequences, approximately 30% of which are singletons, and around 36% rests with the top ten. Source: PBMCs, taken before TCRalphabeta/CD19-depleted stem cell transplant. Every receptor here comes from a boy less than two years old with Wiskott-Aldrich syndrome, due to receive a stem cell transplant.

This clonotype was picked up a small number of times. The genes are TRBV7-3 and TRBJ2-2, with D perhaps being TRBD1 or TRBD2 (6 bases each). Germline CDR1 and CDR2: SGHTA and FQGTGA. The ends were cut back, 5 bases at V and 6 bases at J, with 16 bases in the middle. The CDR3 has 15 residues. CDR3 sequence (DNA): TGTGCCAGCAGCCCCCCTGATCGGGGGCCCGGGGAGCTGTTTTTT. Translated, it gives CASSPPDRGPGELFF.

This clonotype was seen a handful of times. The chain carries TRBV12-3 or TRBV12-4 and TRBJ2-3, with D uncertain. The CDR3 loop spans 12 amino acids. V was cut by 6 bases and J by 6 bases, with 10 bases left in between. The CDR3 nucleotides read TGTGCCAGCAGCCACGACATGGATACGCAGTATTTT. This codes for CASSHDMDTQYF.

This clonotype turned up a few times. In nucleotides, the CDR3 is TGTGCCAGCAGTTTACAGGGGGCGGTGGGCGAGCAGTACTTC. Its translation: CASSLQGAVGEQYF. The chain combines TRBV11-2 with TRBJ2-7; 9 bases map to TRBD1. CDR1 is SGHAT, CDR2 FQNNGV, per germline. V shed 6 bases and J 6 bases; nucleotides not matched to a gene: 9. The CDR3 contains 14 residues.

Only a few counts were recorded for this clonotype. The chain recombines TRBV4-1 with TRBJ2-7; 9 positions agree with TRBD2. CDR3 length: 15 amino acids. J was trimmed by 4 bases and V by 5 bases; bases with no gene match: 9. CDR1 and CDR2 (germline): MGHRA, YSYEKL. The CDR3 loop is CASSKGASGDYEQYF. In nucleotides, the CDR3 is TGCGCCAGCAGCAAGGGGGCTAGCGGGGATTACGAGCAGTACTTC.

The rearrangement links TRBV20-1 to TRBJ1-4, with 7 bases that match TRBD1. The V gene's germline CDR1 is DFQATT and CDR2 SNEGSKA (reference sequence). V was clipped by 3 bases and J by 0 bases; unmatched bases: 7. The CDR3 spans 16 residues. The CDR3: CSASPGTVTTNEKLFF. In DNA form, the CDR3 reads TGCAGTGCTAGTCCCGGGACAGTAACAACTAATGAAAAACTGTTTTTT.

This clonotype was counted between two and nine times. The chain has TRBV10-3 and TRBJ1-2; D might be TRBD1 (5 bases). V lost 0 bases and J 9 bases, leaving 20 bases between the germline ends. From germline, CDR1 is ENHRY and CDR2 SYGVKD. The CDR3 has 16 amino acids. Written as DNA, the CDR3 is TGTGCCATCAGTGAGTCCCCGTCTCTCGGTCGGGGGAGCTACACCTTC. It is translated as CAISESPSLGRGSYTF.

Only a few counts were recorded for this clonotype. The rearrangement joins TRBV28 to TRBJ2-1; 12 positions agree with TRBD2. The V gene's germline CDR1 is MDHEN and CDR2 SYDVKM. V was pared by 3 bases and J by 9 bases, with 9 bases of the junction left unmatched. The length of the CDR3 is 16 residues. The CDR3 DNA reads as TGTGCCAGCAGTTTCAGGCTAGCGGGAGGGCACGGTGAGCAGTTCTTC. Protein product: CASSFRLAGGHGEQFF.

The chain carries TRBV7-9 and TRBJ2-3; 7 bases are shared with TRBD2. The length of the CDR3 is 16 residues. V lost 1 base and J lost 2; bases outside the gene matches: 6. Germline V gene data show CDR1 as SEHNR and CDR2 as FQNEAQ (reference sequence). DNA for the CDR3: TGTGCCAGCAGCTTAGGCGGTAGCGGGTACACAGATACGCAGTATTTT. Translated: CASSLGGSGYTDTQYF.

The chain is built from TRBV5-1 and TRBJ2-3, with D possibly TRBD1 on 6 matching bases. Germline CDR1 and CDR2: SGHRS and YFSETQ. V shed 0 bases and J shed 3 bases, with 11 bases lying between them. The CDR3 covers 15 residues. The CDR3 DNA is TGCGCCAGCAGCTTGGACAGGGTATTTACAGATACGCAGTATTTT. Its translation is CASSLDRVFTDTQYF.

This chain uses TRBV5-1 with TRBJ2-5; 7 positions agree with TRBD1. The germline V gene encodes CDR1 SGHRS and CDR2 YFSETQ. The CDR3 consists of 14 residues. Germline trimming cut 6 bases from V and 2 bases from J; bases unmatched to any gene: 7. This CDR3 is CASNVQGPQETQYF. The CDR3 bases are TGCGCCAGCAACGTACAGGGGCCACAAGAGACCCAGTACTTC.

The chain uses TRBV5-6 and TRBJ2-3; D unclear. V dropped 6 bases and J dropped 6 bases, with 5 bases sitting between them. The germline gives CDR1 SGHDT, CDR2 YYEEEE. There are 10 residues in the CDR3. CDR3 sequence (DNA): TGTGCCAGCACCCGTGATACGCAGTATTTT. This sequence encodes CASTRDTQYF.

This chain connects TRBV5-6 to TRBJ2-7; D is unresolved. This CDR3 comprises 14 residues. The V end was cut by 1 base, the J end by 2 bases, with 10 bases between. Germline V gene lookup returns CDR1 SGHDT and CDR2 YYEEEE. In nucleotides, the CDR3 is TGTGCCAGCAGCTTGTGGGCAGCTACCTACGAGCAGTACTTC. Residues: CASSLWAATYEQYF. The full variable domain, its missing parts supplied by reference TRBV5-6 and TRBJ2-7, is DAGVTQSPTHLIKTRGQQVTLRCSPKSGHDTVSWYQQALGQGPQFIFQYYEEEERQRGNFPDRFSGHQFPNYSSELNVNALLLGDSALYLCASSLWAATYEQYFGPGTRLTVT.

This chain joins TRBV5-1 and TRBJ2-1; D unclear. CDR1 SGHRS and CDR2 YFSETQ come from the germline V gene. V was trimmed by 2 bases and J by 5 bases, leaving 2 bases between them. This CDR3 spans 11 amino acids. The CDR3 reads CASSFHNEQFF. The CDR3 region has the DNA TGCGCCAGCAGCTTCCACAATGAGCAGTTCTTC.

This clonotype was counted a single time. The rearrangement joins TRBV5-1 to TRBJ2-5; 11 bases are shared with TRBD1. The CDR3 contains 16 residues. Trimming at V came to 4 bases and at J to 5 bases, leaving 10 bases not matched to a gene. Per germline, CDR1 SGHRS and CDR2 YFSETQ. The CDR3 here is CASSQGDRGIMETQYF. The CDR3 DNA is TGCGCCAGCAGCCAAGGGGACAGGGGGATAATGGAGACCCAGTACTTC. The variable domain in full, completed from reference TRBV5-1 and TRBJ2-5, reads KAGVTQTPRYLIKTRGQQVTLSCSPISGHRSVSWYQQTPGQGLQFLFEYFSETQRNKGNFPGRFSGRQFSNSRSEMNVSTLELGDSALYLCASSQGDRGIMETQYFGPGTRLLVL.

This clonotype has just a few counts. The chain uses TRBV6-1 and TRBJ2-2, with TRBD1 matching over 8 bases. The CDR3 extends over 13 amino acids. CDR1 and CDR2 (germline): MNHNS, SASEGT. V dropped 6 bases and J dropped 6; count of bases not matched to a gene: 3. The CDR3 nucleotides read TGTGCCAGCAGAGGGACAGGCCCCGGGGAGCTGTTTTTT. Translating gives CASRGTGPGELFF.

The CDR3 sequence: CSVVGQGGSSLYEQYF. The CDR3 nucleotides are TGCAGCGTTGTCGGACAAGGCGGGAGCTCTCTCTACGAGCAGTACTTC. The rearrangement uses TRBV29-1 and TRBJ2-7; TRBD2 aligns across 7 bases. Germline assignment: CDR1 SQVTM and CDR2 ANQGSEA. The CDR3 consists of 16 residues. V shed 4 bases and J 3 bases; nucleotides not matched to a gene: 15.

This clonotype has a handful of counts. The chain employs TRBV12-3 or TRBV12-4 and TRBJ2-3; no clear D gene. Trimming removed 3 bases at V and 6 bases at J, with 25 bases between. The CDR3 extends over 18 amino acids. CDR3 in amino acids: CASSFSLSTDTHPDTQYF. The CDR3 DNA reads as TGTGCCAGCAGTTTTTCCCTTTCCACAGATACGCACCCGGATACGCAGTATTTT.

This clonotype was found many times. The rearrangement joins TRBV7-9 to TRBJ2-3, with D perhaps matching TRBD2 (6 bases). Germline V gene data show CDR1 as SEHNR and CDR2 as FQNEAQ (reference sequence). The CDR3 runs 12 residues. Trimming removed 5 bases from V and 5 bases from J, with 8 bases in between. The CDR3 region is CASSPAGDTQYF. Here the CDR3 DNA reads TGTGCCAGCAGCCCAGCGGGAGATACGCAGTATTTT.